The TCR beta chain described here comes from a study of blood T cell repertoires in COVID-19. Overall study context: The United States, Italy and Spain supplied acute and convalescent COVID-19 samples. PBMCs, B-cell-depleted T cells, or T cells were the source of the cDNA or gDNA that made up the material.

Germline trimming cut 2 bases from V and 7 bases from J; bases unmatched to any gene: 6. Looked up from germline, CDR1 is SEHNR and CDR2 is FQNEAQ (reference sequence). CDR3 size: 15 residues. Original methodology: Estimated nucleated cell counts came from reference gene primer amplification. This table comes from immunoSEQ multiplex PCR, and its TCRdb copy is limited to in-frame clones, with some not included. For V, J and clone size, that table is used; D and trimming come from the DNA. The repertoire holds 150,000 to 200,000 clones, with roughly nine tenths as singletons. The material sequenced was peripheral blood. The sequence was obtained from a man aged 60-69 years with acute or convalescent COVID-19. V and J are TRBV7-9 and TRBJ1-4; 8 bases align to TRBD1. CDR3 region: CASSLRGQGAEKLFF. The CDR3 DNA sequence: TGTGCCAGCAGCTTAAGGGGGCAGGGGGCTGAAAAACTGTTTTTT.